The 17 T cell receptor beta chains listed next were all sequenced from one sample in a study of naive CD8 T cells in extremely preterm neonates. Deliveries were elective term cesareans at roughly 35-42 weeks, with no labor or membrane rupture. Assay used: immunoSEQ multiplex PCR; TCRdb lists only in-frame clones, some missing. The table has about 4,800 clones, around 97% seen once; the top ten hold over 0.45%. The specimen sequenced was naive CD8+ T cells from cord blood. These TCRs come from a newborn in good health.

CDR3 amino acids: CASSSRLDFPYEQYF. Here the CDR3 DNA reads TGTGCCAGTAGTAGCAGACTAGACTTTCCCTACGAGCAGTACTTC. The chain employs TRBV19 and TRBJ2-5, with D tentatively TRBD2 (6 bases). Near its end, the DNA agrees better with TRBJ2-7, so the J call may be wrong. This CDR3 has 15 residues. CDR1 is LNHDA, CDR2 SQIVND, per germline (reference sequence).

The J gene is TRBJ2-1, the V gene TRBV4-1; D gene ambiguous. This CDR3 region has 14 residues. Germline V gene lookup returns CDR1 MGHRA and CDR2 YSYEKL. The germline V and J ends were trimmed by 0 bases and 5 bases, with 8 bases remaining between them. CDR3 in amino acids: CASSQDPGDNEQFF. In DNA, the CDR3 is TGCGCCAGCAGCCAAGATCCCGGTGACAATGAGCAGTTCTTC.

The DNA of the CDR3 is TGTGCCAGCAGTTTGATTGGCCTTAATCAGCCCCAGCATTTT. It encodes CASSLIGLNQPQHF. This chain uses TRBV28 with TRBJ1-5; D not resolved. There are 14 residues in the CDR3. V was clipped by 3 bases and J by 4 bases, with 10 bases between them. The V gene's germline CDR1 is MDHEN and CDR2 SYDVKM.

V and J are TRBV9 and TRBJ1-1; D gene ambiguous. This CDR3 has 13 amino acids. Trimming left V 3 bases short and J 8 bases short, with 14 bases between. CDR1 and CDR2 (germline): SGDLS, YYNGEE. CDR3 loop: CASSARSAGEAFF. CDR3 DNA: TGTGCCAGCAGCGCACGTTCCGCCGGGGAAGCTTTCTTT.

The CDR3 protein is CASSRTSGGAITNEQFF. The CDR3 coding sequence is TGTGCCAGCAGCCGGACTAGCGGGGGGGCTATTACCAATGAGCAGTTCTTC. This chain uses TRBV11-2 with TRBJ2-1; 15 positions match TRBD2. Trimming cost V 5 bases and J 6 bases; bases outside gene matches: 8. This CDR3 comprises 17 residues. Germline lookup yields CDR1 SGHAT and CDR2 FQNNGV.

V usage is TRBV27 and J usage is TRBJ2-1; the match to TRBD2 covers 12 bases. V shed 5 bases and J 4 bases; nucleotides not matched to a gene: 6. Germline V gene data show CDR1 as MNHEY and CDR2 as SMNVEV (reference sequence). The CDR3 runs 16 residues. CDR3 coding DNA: TGTGCCAGCAGTATCCTACTAGCGGGGGGATACAATGAGCAGTTCTTC. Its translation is CASSILLAGGYNEQFF.

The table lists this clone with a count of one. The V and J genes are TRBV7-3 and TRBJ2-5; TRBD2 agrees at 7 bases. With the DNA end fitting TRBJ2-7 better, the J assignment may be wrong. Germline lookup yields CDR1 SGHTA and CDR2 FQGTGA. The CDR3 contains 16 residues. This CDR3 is CASSLGRGDSWYEQYF. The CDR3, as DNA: TGTGCCAGCAGCCTCGGCCGGGGGGACTCGTGGTACGAGCAGTACTTC.

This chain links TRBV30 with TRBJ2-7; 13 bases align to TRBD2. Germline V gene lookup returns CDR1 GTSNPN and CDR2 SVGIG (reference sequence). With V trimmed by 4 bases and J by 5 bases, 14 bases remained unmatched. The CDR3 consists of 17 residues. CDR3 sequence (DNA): TGTGCCTGGATCCCGTTTACCGGGACTAGCGGGATCCACGAGCAGTACTTC. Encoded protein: CAWIPFTGTSGIHEQYF.

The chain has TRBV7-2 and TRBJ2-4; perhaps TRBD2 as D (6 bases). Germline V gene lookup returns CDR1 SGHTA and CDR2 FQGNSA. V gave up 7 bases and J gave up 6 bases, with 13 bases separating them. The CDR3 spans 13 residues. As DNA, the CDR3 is TGTGCCAGCACCGGGGACTCTCGAAACATTCAGTACTTC. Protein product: CASTGDSRNIQYF.

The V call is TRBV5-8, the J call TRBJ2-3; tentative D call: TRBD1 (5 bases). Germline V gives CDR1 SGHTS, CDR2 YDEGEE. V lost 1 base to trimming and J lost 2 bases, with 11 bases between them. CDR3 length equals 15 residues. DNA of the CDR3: TGTGCCAGCAGCTTGAAAGGGGATTACACAGATACGCAGTATTTT. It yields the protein CASSLKGDYTDTQYF.

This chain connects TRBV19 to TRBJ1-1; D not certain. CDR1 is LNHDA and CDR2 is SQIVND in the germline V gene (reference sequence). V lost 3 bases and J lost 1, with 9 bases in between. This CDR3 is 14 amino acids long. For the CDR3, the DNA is TGTGCCAGTAGTATTATGACTTCGAACACTGAAGCTTTCTTT. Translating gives CASSIMTSNTEAFF.

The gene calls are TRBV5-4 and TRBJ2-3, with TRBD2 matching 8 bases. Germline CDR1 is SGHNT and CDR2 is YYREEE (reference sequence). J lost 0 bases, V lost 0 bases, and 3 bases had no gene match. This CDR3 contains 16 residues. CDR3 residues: CASSLALAASTDTQYF. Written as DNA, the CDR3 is TGTGCCAGCAGCTTGGCACTAGCGGCTAGCACAGATACGCAGTATTTT.

Here the CDR3 DNA reads TGCGCCAGCAGCCAAGATCGTGGAGGGATGGGAGAGACCCAGTACTTC. As protein: CASSQDRGGMGETQYF. This chain links TRBV4-3 with TRBJ2-5; possibly TRBD2 for D (6 bases). This CDR3 is built from 16 residues. Trimming took 0 bases from V and 4 from J, leaving 15 bases between them. Germline CDR1 reads LGHNA; CDR2 reads YSLEER.

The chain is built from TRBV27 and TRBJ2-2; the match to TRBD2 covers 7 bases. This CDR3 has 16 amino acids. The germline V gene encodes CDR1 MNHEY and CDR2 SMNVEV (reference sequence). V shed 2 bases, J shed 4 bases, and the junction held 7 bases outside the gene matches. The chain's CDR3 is CASSLHGTIVTGELFF. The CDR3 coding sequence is TGTGCCAGCAGTTTACATGGGACTATAGTCACCGGGGAGCTGTTTTTT.

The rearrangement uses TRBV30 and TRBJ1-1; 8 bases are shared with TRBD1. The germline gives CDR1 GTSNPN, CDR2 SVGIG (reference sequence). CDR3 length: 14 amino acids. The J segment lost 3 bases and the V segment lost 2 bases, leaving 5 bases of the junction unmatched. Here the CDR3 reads CAWSQGAGYTEAFF. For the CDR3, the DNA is TGTGCCTGGAGTCAGGGGGCTGGGTACACTGAAGCTTTCTTT. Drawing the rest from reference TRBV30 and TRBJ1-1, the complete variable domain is SQTIHQWPATLVQPVGSPLSLECTVEGTSNPNLYWYRQAAGRGLQLLFYSVGIGQISSEVPQNLSASRPQDRQFILSSKKLLLSDSGFYLCAWSQGAGYTEAFFGQGTRLTVV.

CDR3 sequence reads: CASSTLTGDSYEQYF. CDR3 DNA: TGTGCCAGCAGTACTCTTACAGGGGACTCCTACGAGCAGTACTTC. V is TRBV6-5 and J is TRBJ2-7; 7 nucleotides match TRBD1. V lost 5 bases to trimming and J lost 0 bases; unmatched junction nucleotides: 7. This CDR3 has 15 residues. The germline V gene encodes CDR1 MNHEY and CDR2 SVGAGI.

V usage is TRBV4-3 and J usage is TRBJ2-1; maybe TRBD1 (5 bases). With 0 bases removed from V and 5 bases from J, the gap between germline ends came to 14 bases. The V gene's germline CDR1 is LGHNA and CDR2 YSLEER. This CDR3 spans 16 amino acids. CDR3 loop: CASSQDRAGWDNEQFF. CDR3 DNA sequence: TGCGCCAGCAGCCAAGATAGGGCAGGGTGGGACAATGAGCAGTTCTTC.